This T cell receptor (beta chain) was recovered during a study of follicular helper T cells after annual influenza vaccination. The germline V gene encodes CDR1 LNHDA and CDR2 SQIVND (reference sequence). The junction had 2 bases not matched to a gene; V was cut back by 4 bases and J by 0 bases. The CDR3 runs to 16 residues. Noted time point: 2014-2015 season, pre-vaccination. Blood volume per time point ranged from roughly 40 to 100 mL. As to this clone: Its antigen remains unknown.

Clones were read by immunoSEQ multiplex PCR, and TCRdb kept only the in-frame ones, dropping some. The data contain about 27,000 clones, approximately 80% of them singletons. Study-wide points: Most later recoveries of Day 7 ICOS+CD38+ clones were ICOS-CD38- cTfh.

The source is an adult who received the influenza vaccine. The chain recombines TRBV19 with TRBJ2-2; 10 bases fit TRBD2. The sequences come from CXCR5+ CD38- circulating T follicular helper cells from blood, collected on the day of influenza vaccination. This sample's subset: circulating Tfh, non-naive CD4+CXCR5+PD-1+ (ICOS+CD38+ or ICOS-CD38-). This CDR3 reads CASSTSGRANTGELFF. CDR3 nucleotide sequence: TGTGCCAGTAGTACTAGCGGGAGAGCGAACACCGGGGAGCTGTTTTTT.